This T cell receptor (beta chain) was found in a study of vaccination effects on CD4 cells after COVID-19. Overall study: Post-vaccine specimens were collected at a median of 72 days following the second dose.

This clone was counted between two and nine times. The target antigen is unknown. Study-wide results and limits: Infection- and vaccine-induced clones contracted markedly late after vaccination.

The protocol was immunoSEQ multiplex PCR, while the TCRdb copy is restricted to in-frame clones and leaves out a portion. The sample carries about 15,000 clones, roughly 80% recorded once. V lost 3 bases, J lost 8 bases, and 17 bases lay in between. There are 14 residues in the CDR3. CDR1 and CDR2 (germline): SGHRS, YFSETQ. ViraFEST expansion of antigen-specific CD4+ T cells with viral peptide pools preceded sequencing. When less than 13 days of culture had elapsed, CD4+ T cells were isolated. This person's SARS-CoV-2 infection, confirmed by PCR, occurred between March and December 2020. Participants were vaccinated with two doses of either the BNT162b2 or mRNA-1273 vaccine.

This sequence was found in a human donor who had a prior SARS-CoV-2 infection. The V and J genes are TRBV5-1 and TRBJ1-2; D possibly corresponds to TRBD1 (6 bases). This specimen consisted of CD4+ T cells from PBMCs cultured with HCoV-NL63 spike peptides, obtained after COVID-19 vaccination. CDR3 sequence reads: CASSSQQGSDGYTF. The CDR3, as DNA: TGCGCCAGCAGCTCCCAACAGGGTAGTGACGGCTACACCTTC.